These T cell receptor beta chains were read from a single sample in a study of cytomegalovirus exposure and HLA in healthy donors. TCRdb's copy holds only in-frame clones and misses some; the assay was immunoSEQ multiplex PCR. The sample table includes about 51,000 clones. The sequenced sample was PBMCs. These receptor sequences come from a man aged 35-49 years in good health and CMV-seropositive. Each CDR3 is given with its conserved first and last residue. A D gene is named only where the DNA matches it firmly.

16	TRBJ2-5	TRBV10-3	TRBD2	CAISSRLAWGQETQYF	TGTGCCATCAGTTCCCGACTAGCGTGGGGGCAAGAGACCCAGTACTTC
14	TRBJ2-7	TRBV19	TRBD2	CASSGRLAPYEQYF	TGTGCCAGTAGTGGGCGACTAGCTCCCTACGAGCAGTACTTC
14	TRBJ2-7	TRBV21-1	NA	CASSSSDRSYEQYF	TGTGCCAGCAGCTCCTCGGACAGGAGCTACGAGCAGTACTTC
14	TRBJ2-7	TRBV10-2	TRBD1	CASSFQGDSYEQYF	TGCGCCAGCAGTTTCCAGGGGGACTCCTACGAGCAGTACTTC
16	TRBJ2-3	TRBV4-2	NA	CASSVEAGSNADTQYF	TGTGCCAGCAGCGTTGAGGCGGGGAGTAATGCAGATACGCAGTATTTT
16	TRBJ2-3	TRBV27	TRBD2	CASSPEREGRGDTQYF	TGTGCCAGCAGTCCCGAGCGGGAGGGCCGGGGAGATACGCAGTATTTT
16	TRBJ2-3	TRBV18	TRBD2	CASSLGLAGATDTQYF	TGTGCCAGCTCACTGGGACTAGCGGGGGCCACAGATACGCAGTATTTT
14	TRBJ2-5	TRBV4-2	TRBD2	CASGRVAGQETQYF	TGTGCCAGCGGCAGGGTAGCGGGGCAAGAGACCCAGTACTTC
15	TRBJ1-1	TRBV7-8	NA	CASSLRNGGGTEAFF	TGTGCCAGCAGCTTAAGGAATGGGGGGGGGACTGAAGCTTTCTTT
16	TRBJ1-5	TRBV7-8	NA	CASSLWTVYSNQPQHF	TGTGCCAGCAGTCTCTGGACAGTCTATAGCAATCAGCCCCAGCATTTT
15	TRBJ2-1	TRBV9	TRBD2	CASSEGTSGVNEQFF	TGTGCCAGCAGCGAGGGGACTAGCGGGGTAAATGAGCAGTTCTTC
15	TRBJ2-7	TRBV6-1	TRBD2	CASTPLAGRSYEQYF	TGTGCCAGCACCCCCTTAGCGGGCCGATCCTACGAGCAGTACTTC
15	TRBJ1-2	TRBV19	NA	CASSIWGTSNYGYTF	TGTGCCAGTAGTATTTGGGGGACATCTAACTATGGCTACACCTTC
14	TRBJ1-1	TRBV30	TRBD1	CAWSGQGANTEAFF	TGTGCCTGGAGCGGACAGGGGGCGAACACTGAAGCTTTCTTT
16	TRBJ2-7	TRBV18	TRBD2	CASSPPGLAESYEQYF	TGTGCCAGCTCACCACCGGGACTAGCGGAGTCCTACGAGCAGTACTTC
16	TRBJ2-2	TRBV6-1	TRBD1	CASSEWGTGATGELFF	TGTGCCAGCAGTGAGTGGGGGACAGGGGCAACCGGGGAGCTGTTTTTT
14	TRBJ2-5	TRBV27	NA	CASSLVGAEETQYF	TGTGCCAGCAGTTTAGTTGGGGCCGAGGAGACCCAGTACTTC
15	TRBJ2-7	TRBV7-6	NA	CASSLVVRARGEQYF	TGTGCCAGCAGCCTCGTCGTCAGGGCACGGGGGGAGCAGTACTTC
16	TRBJ2-2	TRBV5-6	NA	CASSLDRTPYTGELFF	TGTGCCAGCAGCTTGGATAGGACTCCCTACACCGGGGAGCTGTTTTTT
15	TRBJ1-3	TRBV6-5	NA	CASSLGPGSGNTIYF	TGTGCCAGCAGTTTAGGACCGGGAAGTGGAAACACCATATATTTT
11	TRBJ2-1	TRBV11-2	TRBD2	CASSQTSGQFF	TGTGCCAGCAGCCAGACTAGCGGCCAGTTCTTC
15	TRBJ2-3	TRBV2	TRBD2	CASSALAGGGDTQYF	TGTGCCAGCAGTGCCCTAGCGGGAGGGGGAGATACGCAGTATTTT
13	TRBJ1-6	TRBV27	NA	CASSFNRGQTLHF	TGTGCCAGCAGTTTCAACCGGGGTCAGACCCTCCACTTT
12	TRBJ1-1	TRBV7-9	NA	CASSLGYSEAFF	TGTGCCAGCAGCTTAGGGTACTCTGAAGCTTTCTTT
17	TRBJ1-2	TRBV5-4	TRBD1	CASNSRTGGPANYGYTF	TGTGCCAGCAACTCTAGGACAGGGGGCCCCGCTAACTATGGCTACACCTTC
14	TRBJ2-7	TRBV10-3	NA	CAISENRQVHEQYF	TGTGCCATCAGTGAAAACAGGCAGGTCCACGAGCAGTACTTC
11	TRBJ2-3	TRBV28	NA	CASSPGIKQYF	TGTGCCAGCAGTCCGGGGATCAAGCAGTATTTT
17	TRBJ2-3	TRBV7-8	TRBD2	CASSLVTSAYPTDTQYF	TGTGCCAGCAGCTTAGTGACTAGCGCGTATCCCACAGATACGCAGTATTTT
15	TRBJ2-1	TRBV29-1	TRBD2	CSVEGLAGGINEQFF	TGCAGCGTTGAGGGGCTAGCGGGGGGGATCAATGAGCAGTTCTTC